This entry describes one TCR beta chain. Antigen: not known. These data come from a study of vaccination effects on CD4 cells after COVID-19. ViraFEST assay sequencing came after antigen-specific CD4+ T cells were expanded with viral peptide pools. Culturing for roughly 10 days preceded CD4+ T cell isolation. The person acquired a PCR-confirmed SARS-CoV-2 infection between March and December 2020. Wells of 1.5 million to 2 million PBMC each were grown with 10 IU/ml IL-2 and roughly 10 ug/ml peptides. IL-2 medium took the place of half the medium on both days 3 and 7. CDR3 length: 16 residues. CDR1 is LGHNA, CDR2 YNFKEQ, per germline. V lost 1 base and J 4 bases, leaving 17 bases between the germline ends. Libraries were prepared by immunoSEQ multiplex PCR; TCRdb keeps only in-frame clonotypes and omits some of them. Of tens of thousands of clones in the sample, roughly 73% were seen once.

The starting material was CD4+ T cells from PBMCs cultured with a peptide pool, obtained before COVID-19 vaccination. The chain joins TRBV4-2 to TRBJ2-7; no clear D gene. The sequence came from a human donor who had a prior SARS-CoV-2 infection. In DNA form, the CDR3 reads TGTGCCAGCAGCCAAGTAGCCGACCACCTTCGATACGAGCAGTACTTC. Translating gives CASSQVADHLRYEQYF.